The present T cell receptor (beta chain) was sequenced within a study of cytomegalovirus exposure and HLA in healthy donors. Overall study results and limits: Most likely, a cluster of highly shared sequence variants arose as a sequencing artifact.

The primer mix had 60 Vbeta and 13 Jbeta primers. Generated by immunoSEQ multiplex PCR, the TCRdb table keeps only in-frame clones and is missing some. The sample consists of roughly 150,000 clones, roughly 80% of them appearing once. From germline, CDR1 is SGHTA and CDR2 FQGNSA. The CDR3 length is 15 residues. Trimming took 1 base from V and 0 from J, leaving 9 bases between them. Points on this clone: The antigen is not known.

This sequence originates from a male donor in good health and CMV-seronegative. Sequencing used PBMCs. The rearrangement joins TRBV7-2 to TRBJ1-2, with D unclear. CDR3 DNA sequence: TGTGCCAGCAGCTTAGTTAGGCTAGCTAACTATGGCTACACCTTC. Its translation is CASSLVRLANYGYTF.